The 22 T cell receptor beta chains below were found in one sample sequenced in a study of Graves' ophthalmopathy and Graves' hyperthyroidism. The TCR beta CDR3 regions underwent amplification from RNA transcripts. Amplification began with first-round RT-PCR using HTBI primers, then second-round multiplex PCR was performed. TCRdb processed the multiplex PCR reads anew with MiXCR; each CDR3 protein has one entry. The sample shows more than 1,000,000 distinct CDR3 sequences, less than 45% of them seen only once. Input material: peripheral blood or thyroid tissue (not recorded which). These receptors originate from an adult man with Graves' hyperthyroidism.

This clonotype was detected a few times. This sequence joins TRBV7-2 and TRBJ2-7, with a weak D call TRBD2 (5 bases). There are 13 residues in the CDR3. Trimming removed 5 bases at V and 3 bases at J, with 11 bases between. CDR1 and CDR2 from the germline V gene are SGHTA and FQGNSA. CDR3 sequence reads: CASSHGGFYEQYF. CDR3 coding DNA: TGTGCCAGCAGCCATGGAGGATTCTACGAGCAGTACTTC. The whole variable domain, filled in from reference TRBV7-2 and TRBJ2-7, reads GAGVSQSPSNKVTEKGKDVELRCDPISGHTALYWYRQSLGQGLEFLIYFQGNSAPDKSGLPSDRFSAERTGGSVSTLTIQRTQQEDSAVYLCASSHGGFYEQYFGPGTRLTVT.

V usage is TRBV3-1 and J usage is TRBJ1-6; D call uncertain. Trimming took off 4 bases at V and 6 bases at J, with 7 bases between the two ends. The germline V gene has CDR1 LGHDT and CDR2 YNNKEL (reference sequence). This CDR3 is built from 13 residues. The CDR3 DNA is TGTGCCAGCAGCCCGGACTTTAATTCACCCCTCCACTTT. This codes for CASSPDFNSPLHF.

The chain is built from TRBV10-2 and TRBJ2-5; 8 bases are shared with TRBD1. J lost 2 bases, V lost 4 bases, and 6 bases had no gene match. Germline V lookup: CDR1 WSHSY, CDR2 SAAADI. The CDR3 consists of 15 residues. The CDR3 region is CASSARTGHQETQYF. The CDR3 region has the DNA TGCGCCAGCAGTGCGAGGACAGGGCATCAAGAGACCCAGTACTTC.

The chain is built from TRBV29-1 and TRBJ1-1; a possible D gene is TRBD1 (5 bases). The CDR3 has 13 residues. The V end lost 3 bases, the J end lost 4 bases, and 12 bases lay between the germline ends. Germline lookup yields CDR1 SQVTM and CDR2 ANQGSEA. The CDR3 protein is CSVEDTRSTEAFF. In DNA, the CDR3 is TGCAGCGTTGAGGACACCAGATCCACTGAAGCTTTCTTT.

Only a few counts were recorded for this clonotype. This rearrangement joins TRBV28 to TRBJ2-5; the match to TRBD1 covers 8 bases. The CDR3 is 14 residues long. CDR1 and CDR2 from the germline V gene are MDHEN and SYDVKM. V lost 4 bases and J lost 1; bases outside the gene matches: 2. The CDR3 DNA sequence: TGTGCCAGCAGTTCGGGACAGGCCCAAGAGACCCAGTACTTC. This translates into CASSSGQAQETQYF.

The chain uses TRBV19 and TRBJ1-2; D is uncertain. The CDR3 runs 12 residues. Trimming removed 5 bases at V and 3 bases at J, with 7 bases between. Germline CDR1 is LNHDA and CDR2 is SQIVND (reference sequence). The CDR3 is CASSWRDYGYTF. CDR3 nucleotide sequence: TGTGCCAGTAGTTGGCGAGACTATGGCTACACCTTC.

This clonotype was seen a handful of times. The rearrangement joins TRBV20-1 to TRBJ2-7; D is perhaps TRBD1 (5 bases). The CDR3 length is 15 residues. Looked up from germline, CDR1 is DFQATT and CDR2 is SNEGSKA (reference sequence). Trimming left V 1 base short and J 0 bases short, with 13 bases between. DNA of the CDR3: TGCAGTGCTAGAGCCGCTAGGGGAAGCTCCTACGAGCAGTACTTC. It encodes CSARAARGSSYEQYF.

Only a few counts were recorded for this clonotype. The rearrangement links TRBV20-1 to TRBJ1-1; D not resolved. The V and J ends lost 0 bases and 11 bases respectively, with 16 bases between them. The CDR3 sequence is 13 residues long. CDR1 DFQATT and CDR2 SNEGSKA come from the germline V gene (reference sequence). CDR3 loop: CSARDASLSGAFF. CDR3 DNA: TGCAGTGCTAGAGATGCCTCCCTCTCGGGGGCTTTCTTT.

The sample holds a few counts of this clonotype. The chain is built from TRBV5-1 and TRBJ1-3; D not certain. V was cut by 5 bases and J by 1 base, with 13 bases left in between. The CDR3 sequence is 15 residues long. Per germline, CDR1 SGHRS and CDR2 YFSETQ. The CDR3 coding sequence is TGCGCCAGCAGTTCAGAGGGAACGTCTGGAAACACCATATATTTT. Protein product: CASSSEGTSGNTIYF.

V gene TRBV28 combines with J gene TRBJ1-6; 7 nucleotides align to TRBD1. There are 15 residues in the CDR3. In germline, CDR1 is MDHEN, CDR2 SYDVKM. Germline trimming cut 3 bases from V and 10 bases from J; bases unmatched to any gene: 9. DNA for the CDR3: TGTGCCAGCAGTTTTAGTGAGGGGGCGGCGTCACCCCTCCACTTT. It codes for CASSFSEGAASPLHF. Filled out from reference TRBV28 and TRBJ1-6, the complete variable domain reads DVKVTQSSRYLVKRTGEKVFLECVQDMDHENMFWYRQDPGLGLRLIYFSYDVKMKEKGDIPEGYSVSREKKERFSLILESASTNQTSMYLCASSFSEGAASPLHFGNGTRLTVT.

This chain joins TRBV29-1 and TRBJ2-7, with D perhaps TRBD1 (6 bases). V lost 8 bases, J lost 4 bases, and 15 bases lay in between. CDR1 SQVTM and CDR2 ANQGSEA come from the germline V gene. The CDR3 has 12 residues. The CDR3 sequence: CSRGDTSYEQYF. Here the CDR3 DNA reads TGCAGCAGAGGGGACACCTCATACGAGCAGTACTTC.

This clonotype was counted between two and nine times. A much larger clone differs by one base, so this may be a read error. This sequence joins TRBV29-1 and TRBJ2-5; D is ambiguous. Between the trimmed V and J ends, which lost 2 bases and 5 bases, there was a span of 9 bases. The germline CDR1 and CDR2 sequences are SQVTM and ANQGSEA. This CDR3 spans 12 amino acids. CDR3 nucleotides: TGCAGCGTTGAACGGGCCGAGGAGACCCAGTACTTC. Its translation is CSVERAEETQYF. Full variable domain (rest looked up from reference TRBV29-1 and TRBJ2-5): SAVISQKPSRDICQRGTSLTIQCQVDSQVTMMFWYRQQPGQSLTLIATANQGSEATYESGFVIDKFPISRPNLTFSTLTVSNMSPEDSSIYLCSVERAEETQYFGPGTRLLVL.

In this sample, this clonotype turned up once. The chain joins TRBV7-7 to TRBJ2-3; 9 nucleotides line up with TRBD1. Germline CDR1 reads SSHAT; CDR2 reads FNYEAQ (reference sequence). V shed 1 base and J 3 bases; nucleotides not matched to a gene: 2. CDR3 length equals 15 residues. The CDR3 sequence: CASSLGTGVTDTQYF. In nucleotides, the CDR3 is TGTGCCAGCAGCTTAGGGACAGGGGTAACAGATACGCAGTATTTT.

This clonotype was observed many times. The genes are TRBV12-3 or TRBV12-4 and TRBJ2-5; D unclear. The CDR3 covers 14 residues. With 0 bases removed from V and 5 bases from J, the gap between germline ends came to 10 bases. The CDR3, as DNA: TGTGCCAGCAGTTTAGCGATCTCAAGGGAGACCCAGTACTTC. Translation: CASSLAISRETQYF.

The gene calls are TRBV19 and TRBJ2-3; 8 bases map to TRBD1. Germline CDR1 LNHDA, CDR2 SQIVND (reference sequence). The J segment lost 6 bases and the V segment lost 8 bases, leaving 10 bases of the junction unmatched. This CDR3 is built from 14 residues. The CDR3 is CASGDRGAGDTQYF. The CDR3 DNA follows: TGTGCCAGTGGCGACAGGGGAGCAGGGGATACGCAGTATTTT. Using reference TRBV19 and TRBJ2-3 for the parts outside the CDR3, the full variable domain is DGGITQSPKYLFRKEGQNVTLSCEQNLNHDAMYWYRQDPGQGLRLIYYSQIVNDFQKGDIAEGYSVSREKKESFPLTVTSAQKNPTAFYLCASGDRGAGDTQYFGPGTRLTVL.

This clonotype was found a few times. The J gene is TRBJ2-5, the V gene TRBV4-3, with D possibly called TRBD1 or TRBD2 (6 bases each). Germline assignment: CDR1 LGHNA and CDR2 YSLEER. V was pared by 0 bases and J by 7 bases, with 21 bases between. The CDR3 totals 17 residues. Written as DNA, the CDR3 is TGCGCCAGCAGCCAAGATTCGGCTTTTGGGGGGCAGGGGACCCAGTACTTC. It yields the protein CASSQDSAFGGQGTQYF.

The rearrangement joins TRBV7-2 to TRBJ2-5; 7 bases match TRBD2. The trim removed 5 bases at V and 5 bases at J, leaving 14 bases unmatched. This CDR3 has 16 residues. Germline lookup yields CDR1 SGHTA and CDR2 FQGNSA. The CDR3 here is CASSLRGPAGWETQYF. The CDR3 DNA sequence: TGTGCCAGCAGCCTAAGGGGACCAGCGGGGTGGGAGACCCAGTACTTC.

This clonotype was found a few times. The chain is built from TRBV13 and TRBJ2-7; the D gene could be TRBD1 or TRBD2 (6 bases each). The CDR3 runs to 14 residues. Looked up from germline, CDR1 is PRHDT and CDR2 is FYEKMQ (reference sequence). Trimming stripped 4 bases from V and 1 base from J, with 11 bases between. This CDR3 reads CASSSAGQSYEQYF. DNA for the CDR3: TGTGCCAGCAGCTCCGCGGGACAATCCTACGAGCAGTACTTC.

This clonotype was seen ten or more times. The V gene is TRBV20-1, the J gene TRBJ1-1; 11 bases match TRBD1. This CDR3 has 16 residues. Trimming cost V 5 bases and J 3 bases; bases outside gene matches: 11. CDR1 DFQATT and CDR2 SNEGSKA come from the germline V gene (reference sequence). CDR3 DNA sequence: TGCAGTGCTGCCGACAGGGACAGGGGGTTGGACACTGAAGCTTTCTTT. It yields the protein CSAADRDRGLDTEAFF.

This clonotype came up many times. The chain combines TRBV12-3 or TRBV12-4 with TRBJ1-4; D gene ambiguous. The CDR3 extends over 13 amino acids. The V gene lost 6 bases and the J gene lost 6 bases, with 11 bases spanning the gap. Here the CDR3 reads CASRGTGYEKLFF. The CDR3 DNA reads TGTGCCAGCAGGGGAACGGGCTATGAAAAACTGTTTTTT.

The rearrangement joins TRBV24-1 to TRBJ1-2, with D perhaps TRBD1 (5 bases). Germline V gene data show CDR1 as KGHDR and CDR2 as SFDVKD. The CDR3 has 17 residues. Trimming stripped 3 bases from V and 5 bases from J, with 21 bases between. Here the CDR3 DNA reads TGTGCCACCAGTGATACCACAGGCAATACCGGCCGTTATGGCTACACCTTC. It translates to CATSDTTGNTGRYGYTF.

In regard to this clonotype: With a much larger clone just one base away, this may be a read error. V gene TRBV19 combines with J gene TRBJ1-5; 7 bases agree with TRBD1. CDR3 length equals 12 residues. With 10 bases clipped from V and 11 bases from J, the junction kept 11 bases outside the gene matches. From germline, CDR1 is LNHDA and CDR2 SQIVND (reference sequence). The CDR3 coding sequence is TGTGCCACGGGACAGCCGGTTGGGGCCCAGCATTTT. This translates into CATGQPVGAQHF. The full variable domain, its missing parts supplied by reference TRBV19 and TRBJ1-5, is DGGITQSPKYLFRKEGQNVTLSCEQNLNHDAMYWYRQDPGQGLRLIYYSQIVNDFQKGDIAEGYSVSREKKESFPLTVTSAQKNPTAFYLCATGQPVGAQHFGDGTRLSIL.